A selection of T cell receptor beta chains follows, all from one sample in a study of blood T cell repertoires in COVID-19. Generated by immunoSEQ multiplex PCR, the TCRdb table keeps only in-frame clones and is missing some. The data show 160,000 or so clones, 90% seen once. Sequencing was performed on peripheral blood. Every receptor here comes from a man in his fifties or sixties with active or convalescent COVID-19. CDR3s include the opening cysteine and the closing phenylalanine or tryptophan.

length: 12
V: TRBV18
CDR3: CASSPNQETQYF

length: 13
V: TRBV19
CDR3: CASGTLTNQPQHF

length: 11
V: TRBV12-3/TRBV12-4
CDR3: CASRYREIAFF

length: 14
V: TRBV7-2
CDR3: CASSLARLEETQYF

length: 16
V: TRBV5-1
CDR3: CASSLGASGRGNEQFF

length: 12
V: TRBV19
CDR3: CASSMASYGYTF

length: 16
V: TRBV10-1
CDR3: CASSQAGGSASYEQYF

length: 15
V: TRBV4-2
CDR3: CASSTPGTGDEKLFF

length: 14
V: TRBV19
CDR3: CASTPRDSLNTIYF

length: 14
V: TRBV10-3
CDR3: CAISEREDSTEAFF

length: 14
V: TRBV6-5
CDR3: CASTDSTGAKTQYF

length: 13
V: TRBV27
CDR3: CASSPLLGQVPDF

length: 15
V: TRBV7-6
CDR3: CASSLGQGGINEQYF

length: 13
V: TRBV18
CDR3: CASSGQSIYGYTF

length: 15
V: TRBV5-5
CDR3: CASSLAETHTDTQYF

length: 11
V: TRBV2
CDR3: CASRAGYGYTF

length: 13
V: TRBV12-3/TRBV12-4
CDR3: CASSPVASNEQFF

length: 13
V: TRBV10-2
CDR3: CASSESGVLGYTF

length: 15
V: TRBV5-1
CDR3: CASSIRDRGFNEQFF

length: 16
V: TRBV5-1
CDR3: CASSIAGQGTNEKLFF

length: 13
V: TRBV7-9
CDR3: CASSFPSSYEQYF

length: 14
V: TRBV5-6
CDR3: CASSPWDTGEPQHF

length: 17
V: TRBV7-9
CDR3: CASSLVPGQGWADTQYF

length: 17
V: TRBV2
CDR3: CASSTLRQGLVHSPLHF

length: 13
V: TRBV7-9
CDR3: CASSLPGNYGYTF

length: 15
V: TRBV21-1
CDR3: CASSKEPGCNYGYTF

length: 15
V: TRBV5-1
CDR3: CASSPGTVNTGELFF